The rows below give T cell receptor beta chains drawn from one sample of a study of blood T cell repertoires in COVID-19. TCRdb keeps only in-frame clones here, not all; method: immunoSEQ multiplex PCR. The table includes 270,000 or so clones, roughly 86% detected once. The sample was peripheral blood. These receptors were collected from a man between 35 and 55 years old with active or convalescent COVID-19. Both conserved end residues are part of each CDR3. Fields, in order: V gene, clone size, D gene, J gene, CDR3 protein, CDR3 DNA. A D gene is named only where the DNA matches it firmly. Not all rows give a size; the values are once, few, many and, for expanded clones, a class.

>TRBV27|.|.|TRBJ1-1
CASSPGGTEAFF
TGTGCCAGCAGTCCGGGGGGTACTGAAGCTTTCTTT
>TRBV5-1|.|.|TRBJ2-2
CASSYPAGELFF
TGCGCCAGCAGCTATCCCGCCGGGGAGCTGTTTTTT
>TRBV6-5|.|.|TRBJ2-7
CASSYSAGRYEQYF
TGTGCCAGCAGTTACTCGGCAGGGAGGTACGAGCAGTACTTC
>TRBV2|.|TRBD2|TRBJ2-1
CASSRSNFPTSGGYNEQFF
TGTGCCAGCAGTCGGTCCAATTTCCCCACTAGCGGGGGGTACAATGAGCAGTTCTTC
>TRBV5-4|.|TRBD2|TRBJ2-5
CASSERGGWETQYF
TGTGCCAGCAGCGAGCGGGGGGGCTGGGAGACCCAGTACTTC
>TRBV19|.|.|TRBJ1-1
CASRYQGMNTEAFF
TGTGCCAGTAGATACCAGGGAATGAACACTGAAGCTTTCTTT
>TRBV28|once|TRBD2|TRBJ2-7
CASSLLAGPHEQYF
TGTGCCAGCAGTTTACTAGCGGGGCCCCACGAGCAGTACTTC
>TRBV5-1|.|.|TRBJ2-3
CASSLAVEESTDTQYF
TGCGCCAGCAGCTTGGCCGTAGAGGAGAGCACAGATACGCAGTATTTT
>TRBV6-1|once|.|TRBJ1-4
CASSELRFPTNEKLFF
TGTGCCAGCAGTGAACTGAGATTTCCAACTAATGAAAAACTGTTTTTT
>TRBV6-5|.|TRBD1|TRBJ1-2
CASSQGADYGYTF
TGTGCCAGCAGTCAGGGGGCAGACTATGGCTACACCTTC
>TRBV5-1|.|.|TRBJ1-4
CASTPSATNEKLFF
TGCGCCAGCACCCCGTCAGCAACTAATGAAAAACTGTTTTTT
>TRBV19|.|.|TRBJ1-1
CASRKQGRDTEAFF
TGTGCCAGTAGGAAACAGGGAAGGGACACTGAAGCTTTCTTT
>TRBV4-1|.|.|TRBJ2-3
CASSQETWASTDTQYF
TGCGCCAGCAGCCAAGAGACATGGGCGTCCACAGATACGCAGTATTTT
>TRBV12-3/TRBV12-4|.|TRBD1|TRBJ1-1
CASVQGAITEAFF
TGTGCCAGCGTCCAGGGGGCTATCACTGAAGCTTTCTTT
>TRBV14|.|.|TRBJ2-7
CASSLRGEARYEQYF
TGTGCCAGCAGCCTCCGGGGAGAGGCCCGCTACGAGCAGTACTTC
>TRBV10-2|.|TRBD1|TRBJ2-4
CASSPQGGQKNIQYF
TGCGCCAGCAGTCCCCAAGGGGGACAGAAAAACATTCAGTACTTC
>TRBV5-1|.|.|TRBJ2-5
CASSPDQGGTQYF
TGCGCCAGCAGCCCGGACCAGGGGGGGACCCAGTACTTC
>TRBV3-1/TRBV3-2|.|TRBD2|TRBJ2-3
CASSYGTSGVSSTQYF
TGTGCCAGCAGCTACGGGACTAGCGGGGTTTCTAGCACGCAGTATTTT
>TRBV18|.|TRBD1|TRBJ2-7
CASSAGQGGSYEQYF
TGTGCCAGCTCAGCTGGACAGGGGGGATCCTACGAGCAGTACTTC
>TRBV18|.|.|TRBJ1-4
CASSPRGTANEKLFF
TGTGCCAGCTCACCTCGGGGGACGGCTAATGAAAAACTGTTTTTT
>TRBV5-5|.|TRBD1|TRBJ2-7
CASSQNRGVYEQYF
TGTGCCAGCAGCCAAAACAGGGGGGTCTACGAGCAGTACTTC
>TRBV7-2|.|.|TRBJ1-5
CASNELSNQPQHF
TGTGCCAGCAACGAACTTAGCAATCAGCCCCAGCATTTT
>TRBV27|.|TRBD2|TRBJ2-7
CASSSGRAHEQYF
TGTGCCAGCAGTAGCGGGAGAGCCCACGAGCAGTACTTC
>TRBV19|.|TRBD1|TRBJ1-5
CASSIPLTGTGGWRVINQPQHF
TGTGCCAGTAGTATCCCACTCACCGGGACAGGGGGCTGGAGGGTTATCAATCAGCCCCAGCATTTT
>TRBV10-3|.|TRBD1|TRBJ1-2
CAISETSGTGNFRDGYTF
TGTGCCATCAGTGAAACGTCCGGGACAGGGAATTTTAGAGATGGCTACACCTTC
>TRBV6-5|.|.|TRBJ2-3
CASSRAGTDTQYF
TGTGCCAGCAGTCGCGCGGGTACAGATACGCAGTATTTT
>TRBV5-6|.|TRBD2|TRBJ2-5
CASSLLGVAGGQETQYF
TGTGCCAGCAGCTTGTTGGGAGTAGCGGGGGGGCAAGAGACCCAGTACTTC
>TRBV18|.|.|TRBJ1-5
CASSPSRGMDQPQHF
TGTGCCAGCTCACCAAGCAGGGGTATGGATCAGCCCCAGCATTTT
>TRBV5-1|.|.|TRBJ2-3
CASSLGTGEYF
TGCGCCAGCAGCTTGGGGACGGGGGAGTATTTT